One T cell receptor beta chain is described in this entry. This clone came up a few times. Its antigen is currently not known. The record has no base qualities; no much larger clone is one base away. The time point label, read with the paper, signifies: baseline before first vaccination. The vaccinee samples were drawn from two UK trials, COV001 and COV002, one of which was a single-blind randomized controlled phase 2/3 trial testing AZD1222 (ChAdOx1 nCoV-19) in healthy adults. Trial participant PBMC samples were collected at day 0 and day 28 after the second dose for TCRbeta chain sequencing. The CDR3 regions of human TCRbeta chains were subjected to immunosequencing. Processing in the source paper ran as follows. TCRs in the repertoires were matched against a reference library of SARS-CoV-2-specific TCRs that had been generated with the MIRA antigen-specificity platform. Breadth meant the fraction of unique TCRs that were SARS-CoV-2-associated, whereas depth meant the fraction of total T cells that were SARS-CoV-2-associated. Each spike-specific TCR was assigned to its reactive spike region and to a CD4 or CD8 class using the MIRA data. Log10-transformed breadth and depth values were compared by one-way ANOVA with Sidak's multiple comparisons tests. TCRdb holds this immuneACCESS table with in-frame rearrangements only. Some clones are missing; in checked studies, unresolved V genes explain under half, and the rest has no known cause. V, J and clone size were drawn from that table, and D and trimming were deduced from the DNA. The table for this sample lists around 150,000 clones; around 90% of them were counted only once. Of the sample, about 2% falls within the top ten clones.

This sample was included in a study of T cell responses to AZD1222 COVID-19 vaccine (dated by TCRdb to the early 2020s). Background for the entire study: Because spike-specific TCR depth and breadth did not differ between the two schedules, AZD1222 recipients who got a second dose at roughly 4 weeks were pooled with those who got a second dose at roughly 12 weeks. TCR sequencing was performed for more than 230 trial participants, of whom about 200 were given two doses of AZD1222 and 26 were given two doses of MenACWY control vaccine. Trial participants were enrolled into age subgroups of 18-55, 56-69 and 70-plus years, which contained 148, 28 and 57 TCR-sequenced participants, respectively.

Cut back by 0 bases and 7 bases, the V and J ends lie 12 bases apart. The germline V gene sets CDR1 to MNHEY and CDR2 to SVGEGT. The CDR3 covers 14 residues, taking in both the cysteine and the phenylalanine. Only the CDR3 part of the read is kept: 42 bases, read in frame from the first base. Broad study findings and their caveats: Because no samples from the day 14 peak response were available, repertoires could be characterized only after the peak T cell response. Conclusions about previously exposed vaccinees are limited because only six or seven AZD1222 recipients were SARS-CoV-2 seropositive at baseline. CD4 TCRs associated with the vaccine covered the entire spike protein, and the dominant responses were in regions 160-218 and 743-854. Spike-specific TCR breadth and depth rose significantly after two AZD1222 doses compared with day 0 and with MenACWY recipients. Reportedly, almost half of the unique spike-specific TCRs recognized epitopes lying outside the regions that are mutated in the B.1.351 and B.1.1.7 variants. Participants were mostly white British and included more females than males, and it was suggested by the authors that clonal diversity may have been underestimated. The 56-69-year group was small, and its depth increase did not reach significance, likely because of low power.

The sequence was obtained from an adult in good health. Here the sequenced sample was peripheral blood, taken on day 0 of AZD1222 vaccination. The V gene is TRBV6-2 or TRBV6-3 and the J gene is TRBJ1-2, with the D segment identity uncertain. The sequenced DNA is TGTGCCAGCAGTTACTCGAATGGCTTAGGTGGCTACACCTTC. It translates to CASSYSNGLGGYTF.